This T cell receptor (beta chain) is from a study of cytomegalovirus exposure and HLA in healthy donors. The CDR3 contains 16 residues. In germline, CDR1 is SGHDT, CDR2 YYEEEE. Trimming at V came to 5 bases and at J to 3 bases, leaving 11 bases not matched to a gene. PCR involved 60 Vbeta and 13 Jbeta primers. Profiling relied on immunoSEQ multiplex PCR, and the TCRdb table lists in-frame clones only, not all of them. The sample lists approximately 160,000 clones; over 65% were seen once. This clone turned up a few times. Sequencing was carried out using PBMCs. The clonotype was recovered from a female donor in good health and CMV-seronegative. The chain links TRBV5-6 to TRBJ2-1; 7 bases match TRBD2. CDR3 DNA sequence: TGTGCCAGCAGACTCGGGGGGACTCTGCTCTACAATGAGCAGTTCTTC. It is translated as CASRLGGTLLYNEQFF.